This T cell receptor (beta chain) was captured in a study of blood T cell repertoires in COVID-19. Across the whole study: COVID-19 samples collected from the United States, Italy and Spain covered acute and convalescent phases. T cells, B-cell-depleted T cells, or PBMCs supplied cDNA or gDNA.

Germline-derived CDR1 and CDR2 are SGHDT and YYEEEE. After removal of 2 bases from V and 3 bases from J, the junction contained 8 bases not matched to a gene. The CDR3 covers 16 residues. Authors' analysis steps: How many nucleated cells were present was estimated from reference gene primer amplification. Generated by immunoSEQ multiplex PCR, the TCRdb table keeps only in-frame clones and is missing some. V and J calls and clone size are as listed in that table; D and trimming were resolved from the DNA. The sample has 240,000 or so clones, about four fifths seen once. This clonotype was sampled from a woman aged 18 to 35 with acute or convalescent COVID-19. The genes are TRBV5-6 and TRBJ1-5; 7 bases agree with TRBD1. Material for sequencing was peripheral blood. The CDR3 DNA is TGTGCCAGCAGCTTTGGGGGACAGATCAACAATCAGCCCCAGCATTTT. This codes for CASSFGGQINNQPQHF.